This section outlines one T cell receptor (beta chain) sequence together with its context. This record comes from a study of blood T cell repertoires in COVID-19. In the study overall: COVID-19 samples collected from the United States, Italy and Spain covered acute and convalescent phases.

CDR1 is SEHNR, CDR2 FQNEAQ, per germline (reference sequence). CDR3 length: 15 amino acids. Trimming pared 9 bases from V and 1 base from J, leaving 18 bases between. Residents of under 25 US areas, aged roughly 18 to 89 years, made up the participants. Cohorts were assigned according to the clinical history that participants reported. Original methodology: Amplifying reference gene primers gave estimates of nucleated cell counts. The method was immunoSEQ multiplex PCR; TCRdb's version includes in-frame clones alone and lacks a portion of them. V and J calls and clone size are copied from that table; D and trimming were computed from the DNA. This table has some 190,000 clones, roughly 84% appearing once.

Sequenced input: PBMCs or T cells enriched from blood (not recorded which). The rearrangement joins TRBV7-9 to TRBJ2-5; perhaps TRBD2 as D (5 bases). The sequence derives from a woman younger than 45 who had been exposed to COVID-19. The CDR3 sequence is CASSGYPEFQETQYF. The DNA for the CDR3 is TGTGCCAGTTCGGGATATCCCGAATTCCAAGAGACCCAGTACTTC.